This passage covers 26 T cell receptor beta chains from one sample sequenced in a study of regulatory T cells in long-lasting Graves disease. CDR3 regions were amplified by Arm-PCR using iRepertoire HTBI primers to build TCR beta libraries. TCRdb passed the multiplex PCR reads through MiXCR, listing each CDR3 protein once. The table has roughly 700,000 distinct CDR3 sequences, 25% to 35% seen once. The sample's time point: persistent/refractory GD, antithyroid drugs over 5 years with positive TRAb. Extracted PBMC RNA gave rise to the TCR library. Sequences were derived from peripheral blood mononuclear cells (PBMCs), sampled when the disease was refractory, from a patient treated with antithyroid drugs. The origin of the receptors is a female donor with Graves disease.

The table lists this clonotype with a count of one. This rearrangement joins TRBV30 to TRBJ1-2, with 8 bases that match TRBD1. V shed 4 bases and J 3 bases; nucleotides not matched to a gene: 13. The CDR3 has 16 residues. Germline-derived CDR1 and CDR2 are GTSNPN and SVGIG (reference sequence). CDR3 in amino acids: CAWTSTGVFVDYGYTF. CDR3 sequence (DNA): TGTGCCTGGACTTCGACAGGGGTGTTTGTAGACTATGGCTACACCTTC.

This chain links TRBV3-1 with TRBJ1-2; D is ambiguous. The CDR3 has 12 residues. The V end was cut by 0 bases, the J end by 7 bases, with 6 bases between. From germline, CDR1 is LGHDT and CDR2 YNNKEL (reference sequence). CDR3 residues: CASSQDLAGYTF. CDR3 nucleotides: TGTGCCAGCAGCCAAGACCTGGCTGGCTACACCTTC.

This clonotype is a singleton in its sample. The chain employs TRBV6-1 and TRBJ2-5, with 10 bases fitting TRBD2. Germline values: CDR1 MNHNS, CDR2 SASEGT. The CDR3 has 15 residues. Unmatched junction bases numbered 8, after V lost 5 bases and J lost 5 bases. This chain's CDR3 is CASSQSGRVVETQYF. As DNA, the CDR3 is TGTGCCAGCAGTCAGAGCGGGAGGGTTGTCGAGACCCAGTACTTC.

This clonotype has at least ten counts. The chain links TRBV12-3 or TRBV12-4 to TRBJ1-5; D ambiguous. The CDR3 covers 15 residues. V shed 5 bases and J shed 3 bases, with 14 bases lying between them. CDR3 nucleotides: TGTGCCAGCAGTGCCTCCGGGGTAAACAATCAGCCCCAGCATTTT. It encodes CASSASGVNNQPQHF.

This clonotype appeared many times. The rearrangement links TRBV12-3 or TRBV12-4 to TRBJ2-7; no clear D gene. Trimming stripped 1 base from V and 2 bases from J, with 9 bases between. The CDR3 is 14 amino acids. The CDR3 nucleotides read TGTGCCAGCAGTTTAGGGGGAATCGCCTACGAGCAGTACTTC. Its translation: CASSLGGIAYEQYF.

The gene calls are TRBV3-1 and TRBJ2-2, with D uncertain. V dropped 0 bases and J dropped 4 bases, with 3 bases sitting between them. Germline V gene sequence: CDR1 LGHDT, CDR2 YNNKEL (reference sequence). The CDR3 spans 13 residues. The CDR3 bases are TGTGCCAGCAGCCAAGAGATCACCGGGGAGCTGTTTTTT. Translation: CASSQEITGELFF.

The chain joins TRBV19 to TRBJ1-1, with D unclear. Trimming took off 4 bases at V and 2 bases at J, with 14 bases between the two ends. This CDR3 is 15 amino acids long. The germline V gene has CDR1 LNHDA and CDR2 SQIVND (reference sequence). In DNA, the CDR3 is TGTGCCAGTAGTACCTCCTTGGCGGTTAACACTGAAGCTTTCTTT. It translates to CASSTSLAVNTEAFF.

The genes are TRBV19 and TRBJ1-1; D is undetermined. The CDR3 runs 13 residues. V dropped 5 bases and J dropped 3 bases, with 10 bases sitting between them. The germline gives CDR1 LNHDA, CDR2 SQIVND (reference sequence). CDR3 region: CASSFEGYTEAFF. CDR3 nucleotide sequence: TGTGCCAGTAGTTTTGAGGGCTACACTGAAGCTTTCTTT.

CDR3 in DNA: TGCAGTGCTAGAGAGTCTGGGTCTGCAAATTCACCCCTCCACTTT. As protein: CSARESGSANSPLHF. The chain recombines TRBV20-1 with TRBJ1-6; no definite D call. Germline V gene lookup returns CDR1 DFQATT and CDR2 SNEGSKA (reference sequence). The CDR3 runs 15 residues. V was shortened by 0 bases and J by 7 bases, with 13 bases between the two germline ends.

This clonotype was counted ten times or more. The chain is built from TRBV30 and TRBJ1-4, with D maybe TRBD1 (6 bases). Trimming took off 0 bases at V and 11 bases at J, with 10 bases between the two ends. Looked up from germline, CDR1 is GTSNPN and CDR2 is SVGIG (reference sequence). This CDR3 is built from 12 residues. CDR3 in DNA: TGTGCCTGGAGTGTACAGGGAAATAAACTGTTTTTT. Translating gives CAWSVQGNKLFF.

This clonotype occurred a few times. The chain recombines TRBV11-2 with TRBJ2-7, with 9 bases matching TRBD1. This CDR3 has 15 residues. The ends lost 5 bases at V and 5 bases at J; junction bases unmatched: 10. CDR1 and CDR2 from the germline V gene are SGHAT and FQNNGV. The CDR3 loop is CASSAAGTGLHEQYF. As DNA, the CDR3 is TGTGCCAGCAGCGCAGCCGGGACAGGGTTACACGAGCAGTACTTC.

Ten or more counts support this clonotype. The genes are TRBV6-2 or TRBV6-3 and TRBJ2-4, with D possibly being TRBD1 or TRBD2 (6 bases each). V was shortened by 2 bases and J by 6 bases, with 8 bases between the two germline ends. Germline V gene sequence: CDR1 MNHEY, CDR2 SVGEGT. This CDR3 is built from 13 residues. In DNA, the CDR3 is TGTGCCAGCAGTTACCGGGGGCCAAACATTCAGTACTTC. It codes for CASSYRGPNIQYF.

The chain uses TRBV18 and TRBJ2-5; 11 nucleotides agree with TRBD2. Germline loops: CDR1 KGHSH, CDR2 LQKENI. V lost 5 bases to trimming and J lost 1 base; unmatched junction nucleotides: 6. The CDR3 runs 16 residues. CDR3 loop: CASSKGLAVAQETQYF. CDR3 bases: TGTGCCAGCTCAAAGGGACTAGCGGTCGCCCAAGAGACCCAGTACTTC.

The rearrangement uses TRBV5-1 and TRBJ1-4, with D uncertain. V lost 0 bases to trimming and J lost 8 bases, with 14 bases between them. The CDR3 runs to 15 residues. In germline, CDR1 is SGHRS, CDR2 YFSETQ. The CDR3 nucleotides are TGCGCCAGCAGCTTGGGTTGGGGTATAGGGGAAAAACTGTTTTTT. Its protein product is CASSLGWGIGEKLFF.

This clonotype showed up just a few times. CDR3 DNA: TGTGCCAGCAGCAACGTGGGGCTAGCGGGCAGCACCGGGGAGCTGTTTTTT. Its protein product is CASSNVGLAGSTGELFF. The chain combines TRBV12-3 or TRBV12-4 with TRBJ2-2; the match to TRBD2 covers 8 bases. CDR3 length: 17 amino acids. With V trimmed by 6 bases and J by 4 bases, 13 bases remained unmatched.

This clonotype turned up a few times. The gene calls are TRBV12-3 or TRBV12-4 and TRBJ1-3; D call uncertain. Trimming removed 4 bases at V and 15 bases at J, with 10 bases between. The CDR3 is 10 residues long. Written as DNA, the CDR3 is TGTGCCAGCAGTTACTCTGCCCCATATTTT. It yields the protein CASSYSAPYF.

This chain links TRBV7-3 with TRBJ1-4; D not certain. CDR3 length: 15 amino acids. CDR1 is SGHTA, CDR2 FQGTGA, per germline. V lost 0 bases and J 5 bases, leaving 10 bases between the germline ends. CDR3 amino acids: CASSLTGLLNEKLFF. The CDR3 DNA follows: TGTGCCAGCAGCTTAACAGGTTTACTAAATGAAAAACTGTTTTTT.

This clonotype was observed a handful of times. The gene calls are TRBV6-1 and TRBJ1-1, with a tentative D call TRBD1 (5 bases). The CDR3 runs 15 residues. Germline V gives CDR1 MNHNS, CDR2 SASEGT. V lost 5 bases, J lost 1 base, and 14 bases lay in between. CDR3 residues: CASSRGGRANTEAFF. The CDR3 DNA follows: TGTGCCAGCAGTCGGGGGGGTCGAGCGAACACTGAAGCTTTCTTT.

CDR3 residues: CAISEGQRNQPQHF. The CDR3, as DNA: TGTGCCATCAGTGAGGGACAGAGAAATCAGCCCCAGCATTTT. The chain joins TRBV10-3 to TRBJ1-5, with D possibly being TRBD1 (6 bases). Trimming left V 2 bases short and J 4 bases short, with 9 bases between. Germline loops: CDR1 ENHRY, CDR2 SYGVKD. CDR3 length: 14 residues.

This clonotype turned up a few times. This chain joins TRBV5-1 and TRBJ1-2, with TRBD1 matching over 10 bases. This CDR3 is built from 16 residues. CDR1 is SGHRS and CDR2 is YFSETQ in the germline V gene. Unmatched junction bases numbered 9, after V lost 4 bases and J lost 3 bases. The CDR3 region has the DNA TGCGCCAGCAGCCTGGATAGACAGGGGGCATACTATGGCTACACCTTC. Translated, it gives CASSLDRQGAYYGYTF.

This clonotype occurred a few times. The rearrangement links TRBV19 to TRBJ1-2; 7 bases map to TRBD1. Trimming at V came to 6 bases and at J to 0 bases, leaving 7 bases not matched to a gene. This CDR3 contains 15 residues. CDR1 LNHDA and CDR2 SQIVND come from the germline V gene (reference sequence). The CDR3 DNA sequence: TGTGCCAGTAGGCCGACTACAGGGGCTAACTATGGCTACACCTTC. Its translation: CASRPTTGANYGYTF.

This clonotype came up many times. V and J are TRBV11-2 and TRBJ2-7; 8 bases are a match to TRBD2. CDR3 length: 14 amino acids. Germline CDR1 and CDR2: SGHAT and FQNNGV. The trim removed 5 bases at V and 7 bases at J, leaving 10 bases unmatched. The CDR3, as DNA: TGTGCCAGCAGCCAAGGACTAGCAGCCCCGGAGCAGTACTTC. Its protein product is CASSQGLAAPEQYF.

V gene TRBV27 combines with J gene TRBJ2-1; D remains ambiguous. Germline CDR1 is MNHEY and CDR2 is SMNVEV (reference sequence). V dropped 3 bases and J dropped 6 bases, with 6 bases sitting between them. The CDR3 is 12 residues long. CDR3 loop: CASSFLGNEQFF. CDR3 nucleotide sequence: TGTGCCAGCAGTTTTTTGGGCAATGAGCAGTTCTTC.

This clonotype has only a few counts. The CDR3 here is CASSLRGGTTEAFF. In DNA, the CDR3 is TGTGCCAGCAGTTTAAGGGGTGGCACCACTGAAGCTTTCTTT. V is TRBV12-3 or TRBV12-4 and J is TRBJ1-1; possible D gene TRBD1, 5 bases. V dropped 2 bases and J dropped 4 bases, with 11 bases sitting between them. The CDR3 spans 14 residues.

This clonotype was observed a handful of times. The V gene is TRBV20-1, the J gene TRBJ1-6; the match to TRBD1 covers 10 bases. J gave up 5 bases and V 1 base, and 5 bases lay outside the gene matches. The CDR3 is made up of 16 amino acids. CDR1 and CDR2 from the germline V gene are DFQATT and SNEGSKA (reference sequence). The DNA of the CDR3 is TGCAGTGCTAGAGTCTGGGACAGGGGCGATAATTCACCCCTCCACTTT. It codes for CSARVWDRGDNSPLHF.

The rearrangement joins TRBV11-2 to TRBJ2-3; a weak D match, TRBD2 (7 bases). CDR3 length equals 18 residues. Germline CDR1 and CDR2: SGHAT and FQNNGV. V lost 5 bases, J lost 2 bases, and 23 bases lay in between. This CDR3 is CASSPVKGGRAYTDTQYF. In DNA, the CDR3 is TGTGCCAGCAGCCCCGTCAAGGGGGGGCGCGCCTACACAGATACGCAGTATTTT.